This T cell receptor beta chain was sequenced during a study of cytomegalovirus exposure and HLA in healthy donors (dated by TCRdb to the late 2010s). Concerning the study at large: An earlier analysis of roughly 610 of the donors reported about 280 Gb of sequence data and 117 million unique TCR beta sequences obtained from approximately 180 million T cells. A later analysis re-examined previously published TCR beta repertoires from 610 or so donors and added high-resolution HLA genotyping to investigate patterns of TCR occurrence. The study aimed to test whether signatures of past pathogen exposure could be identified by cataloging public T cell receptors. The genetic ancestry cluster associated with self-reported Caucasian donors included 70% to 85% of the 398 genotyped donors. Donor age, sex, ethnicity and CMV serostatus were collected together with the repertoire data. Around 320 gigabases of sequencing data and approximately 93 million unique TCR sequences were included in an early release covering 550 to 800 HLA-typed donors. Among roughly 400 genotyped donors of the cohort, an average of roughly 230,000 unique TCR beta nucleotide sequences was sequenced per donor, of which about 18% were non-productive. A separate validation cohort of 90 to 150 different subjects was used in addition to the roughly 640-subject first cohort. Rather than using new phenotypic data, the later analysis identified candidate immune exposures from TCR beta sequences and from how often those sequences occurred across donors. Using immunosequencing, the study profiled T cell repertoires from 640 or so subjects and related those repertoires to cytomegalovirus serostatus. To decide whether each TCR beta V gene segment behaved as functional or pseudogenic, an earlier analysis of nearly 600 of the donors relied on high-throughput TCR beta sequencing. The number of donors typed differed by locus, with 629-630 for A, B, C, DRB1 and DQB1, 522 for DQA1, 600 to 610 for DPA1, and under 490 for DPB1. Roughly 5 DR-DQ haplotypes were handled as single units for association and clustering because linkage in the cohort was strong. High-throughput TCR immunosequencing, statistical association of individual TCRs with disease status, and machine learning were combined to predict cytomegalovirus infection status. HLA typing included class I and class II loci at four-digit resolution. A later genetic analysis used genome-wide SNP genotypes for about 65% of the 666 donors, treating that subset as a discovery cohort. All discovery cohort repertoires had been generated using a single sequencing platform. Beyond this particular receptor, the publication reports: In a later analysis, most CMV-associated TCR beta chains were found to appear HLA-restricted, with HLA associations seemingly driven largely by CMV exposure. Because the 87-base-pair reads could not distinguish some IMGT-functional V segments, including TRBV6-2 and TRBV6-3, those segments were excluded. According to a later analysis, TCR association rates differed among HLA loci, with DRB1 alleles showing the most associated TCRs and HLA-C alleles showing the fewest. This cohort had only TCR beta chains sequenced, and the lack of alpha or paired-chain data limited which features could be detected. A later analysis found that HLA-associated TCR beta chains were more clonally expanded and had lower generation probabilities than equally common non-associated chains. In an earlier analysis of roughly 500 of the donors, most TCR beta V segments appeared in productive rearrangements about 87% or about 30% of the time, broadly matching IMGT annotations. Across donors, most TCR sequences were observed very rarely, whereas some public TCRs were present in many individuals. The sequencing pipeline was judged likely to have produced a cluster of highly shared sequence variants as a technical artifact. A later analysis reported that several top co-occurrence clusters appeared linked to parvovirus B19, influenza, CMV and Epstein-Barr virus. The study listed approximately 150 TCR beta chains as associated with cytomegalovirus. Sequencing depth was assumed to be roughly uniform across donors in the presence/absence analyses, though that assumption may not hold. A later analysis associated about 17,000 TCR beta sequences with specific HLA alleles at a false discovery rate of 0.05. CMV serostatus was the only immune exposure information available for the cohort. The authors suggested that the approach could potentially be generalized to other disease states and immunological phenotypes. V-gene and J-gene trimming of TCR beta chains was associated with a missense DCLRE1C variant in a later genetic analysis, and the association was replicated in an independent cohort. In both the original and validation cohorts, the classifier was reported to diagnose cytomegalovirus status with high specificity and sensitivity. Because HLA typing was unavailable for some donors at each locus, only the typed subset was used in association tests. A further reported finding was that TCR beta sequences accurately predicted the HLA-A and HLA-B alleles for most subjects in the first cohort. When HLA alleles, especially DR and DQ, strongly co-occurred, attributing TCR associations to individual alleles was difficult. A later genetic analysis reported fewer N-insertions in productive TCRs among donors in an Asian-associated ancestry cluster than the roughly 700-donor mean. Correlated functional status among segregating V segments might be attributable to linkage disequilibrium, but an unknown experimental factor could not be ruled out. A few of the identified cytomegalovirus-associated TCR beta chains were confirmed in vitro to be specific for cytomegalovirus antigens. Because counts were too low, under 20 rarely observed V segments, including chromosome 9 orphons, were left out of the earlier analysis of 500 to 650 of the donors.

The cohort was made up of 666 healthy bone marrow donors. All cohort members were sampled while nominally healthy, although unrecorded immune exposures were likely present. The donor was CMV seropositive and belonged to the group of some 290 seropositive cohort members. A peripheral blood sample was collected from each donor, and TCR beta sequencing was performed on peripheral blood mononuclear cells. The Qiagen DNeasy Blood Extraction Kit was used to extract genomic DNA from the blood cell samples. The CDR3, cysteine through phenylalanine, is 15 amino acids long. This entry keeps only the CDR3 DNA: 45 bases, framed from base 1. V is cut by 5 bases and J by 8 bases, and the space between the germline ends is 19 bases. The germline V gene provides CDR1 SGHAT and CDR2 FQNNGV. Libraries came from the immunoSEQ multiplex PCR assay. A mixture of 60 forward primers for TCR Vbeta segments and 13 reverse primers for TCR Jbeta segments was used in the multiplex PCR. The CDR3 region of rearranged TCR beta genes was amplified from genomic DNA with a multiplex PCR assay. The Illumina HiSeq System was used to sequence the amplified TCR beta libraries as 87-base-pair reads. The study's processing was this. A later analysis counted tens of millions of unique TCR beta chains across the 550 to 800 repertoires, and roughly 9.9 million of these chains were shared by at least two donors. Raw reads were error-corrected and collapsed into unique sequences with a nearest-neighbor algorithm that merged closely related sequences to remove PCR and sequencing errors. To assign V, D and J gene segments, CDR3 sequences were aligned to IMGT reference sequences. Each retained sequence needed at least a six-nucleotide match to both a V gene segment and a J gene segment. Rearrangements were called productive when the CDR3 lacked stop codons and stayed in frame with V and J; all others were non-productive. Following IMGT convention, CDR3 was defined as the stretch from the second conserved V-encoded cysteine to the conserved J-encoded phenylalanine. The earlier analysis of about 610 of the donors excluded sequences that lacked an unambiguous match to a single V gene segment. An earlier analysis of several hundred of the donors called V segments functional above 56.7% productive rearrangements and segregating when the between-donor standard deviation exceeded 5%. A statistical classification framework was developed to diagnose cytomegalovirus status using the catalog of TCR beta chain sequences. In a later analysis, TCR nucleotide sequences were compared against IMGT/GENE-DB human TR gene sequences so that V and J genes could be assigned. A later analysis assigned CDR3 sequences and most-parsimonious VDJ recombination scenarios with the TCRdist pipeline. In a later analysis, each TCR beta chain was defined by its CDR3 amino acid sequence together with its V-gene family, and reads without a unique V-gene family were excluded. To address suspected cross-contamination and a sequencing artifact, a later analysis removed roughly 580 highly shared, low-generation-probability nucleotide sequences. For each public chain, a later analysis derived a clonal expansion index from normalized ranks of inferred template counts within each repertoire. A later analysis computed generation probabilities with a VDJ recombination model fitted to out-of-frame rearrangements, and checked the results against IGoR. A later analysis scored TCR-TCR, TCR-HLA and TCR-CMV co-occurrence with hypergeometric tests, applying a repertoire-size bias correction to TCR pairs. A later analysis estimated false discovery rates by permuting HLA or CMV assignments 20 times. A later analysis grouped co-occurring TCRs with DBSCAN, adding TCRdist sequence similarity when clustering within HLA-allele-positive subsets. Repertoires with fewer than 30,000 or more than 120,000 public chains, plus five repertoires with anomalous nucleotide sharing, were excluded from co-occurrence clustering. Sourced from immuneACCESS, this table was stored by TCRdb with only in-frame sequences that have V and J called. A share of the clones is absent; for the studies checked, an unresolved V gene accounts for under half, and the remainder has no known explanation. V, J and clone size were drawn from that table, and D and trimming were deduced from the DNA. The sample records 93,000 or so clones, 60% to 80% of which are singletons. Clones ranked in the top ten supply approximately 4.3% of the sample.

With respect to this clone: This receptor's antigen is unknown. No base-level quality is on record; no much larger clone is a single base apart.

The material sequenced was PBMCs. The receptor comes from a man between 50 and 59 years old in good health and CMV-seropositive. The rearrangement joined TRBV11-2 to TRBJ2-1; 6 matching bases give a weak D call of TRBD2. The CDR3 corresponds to CASSPFLGGDHEQFF. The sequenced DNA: TGTGCCAGCAGCCCCTTTTTGGGGGGAGATCATGAGCAGTTCTTC.